This record concerns one T cell receptor beta chain sequence. Its antigen specificity is not known. No per-base quality is available; no much larger clone lies one base away. The receptor library was made with the immunoSEQ multiplex PCR assay. For most patients, genomic DNA was isolated using the Qiagen DNeasy Blood and Tissue Kit and was shipped frozen to Adaptive Biotechnologies for TCR sequencing. High-throughput TCR-beta CDR3 sequencing of genomic DNA from most patients was performed by Adaptive Biotechnologies. On the authors' methods: TCR sequencing data were retrieved from Adaptive's ImmunoSEQ software for roughly 20 patients, whereas a few other patients were processed with MiXCR and VDJtools. To correct CD4 versus CD8 sorting errors, any sequence found in both subsets at a frequency ratio below 5:1 was removed. CDR3 nucleotide sequences shared by donor and recipient were removed because the origin of these sequences could not be assigned. To count as alloreactive, a clone needed at least 2-fold expansion over unstimulated cells and a minimum CFSE-low frequency of 0.002% (template counts) or 0.001% (read counts). Clones detected in sequenced pre-transplant spleen, lymph node, or MLR CFSE-low populations of the donor or recipient were defined as mappable. Cumulative frequency of alloreactive clones was calculated as a percentage of all sequences weighted by copy number. Drawn from immuneACCESS, this table holds only the in-frame rearrangements with V and J called that TCRdb kept. Clones are partly lost; checked studies trace under half to an unresolved V gene and leave the rest unexplained. The DNA gave D and trimming, while V, J and clone size come from that table. For this sample the table gives about 66,000 clones, of which about nine tenths were detected only once. The biggest ten clones account for about 1.3% of the sample.

The time point label corresponds to: cells obtained before transplantation from donor or recipient. CD3+CD4+ and CD3+CD8+ populations were FACS-sorted from unstimulated pre-transplant donor and recipient cells taken from spleen or lymph nodes. This entry is derived from a study of graft-versus-host responses after intestinal transplantation (dated by TCRdb to about 2021). Notes on the research overall: The transplants that recipients got were multivisceral, liver-intestinal, or isolated intestinal. Every recipient was given anti-thymocyte globulin induction, then maintenance tacrolimus and steroids for approximately 3 years. Bulk TCR-beta CDR3 sequencing was used to track graft-versus-host and host-versus-graft alloreactive T cell clones in the graft, circulation and bone marrow after intestinal transplantation. To identify alloreactive clones, pre-transplant mixed lymphocyte reaction products were sequenced and compared with unstimulated pre-transplant donor and recipient T cells. The cohort enrolled 24 intestinal transplant recipients including one retransplant, and a few patients lacking pretransplant specimens were excluded. Donor T cell macrochimerism was defined as a peak of at least 4% donor T cells among recipient peripheral blood mononuclear cells. Samples from a few later patients were sequenced in-house on an Illumina MiSeq with MiXCR processing rather than by the commercial service.

General findings and caveats noted by the study authors: Conclusions were limited by the relatively low number and heterogeneity of intestinal transplant patients. Peak levels of circulating GvH clones were associated with declines in HvG clones early after transplant. Patients with donor T cell macrochimerism had high GvH to HvG T cell clonal ratios in their allografts. GvH clones were detected in recipient bone marrow, and some appeared earlier in ileal mucosa or blood, consistent with an intestinal mucosal origin.

The CDR3 has 12 amino acids, counting the end cysteine and phenylalanine. Only the CDR3 DNA is retained, 36 bases long and in frame from the first base. CDR1 and CDR2 were assigned from the germline V gene as SGHNT and YENEEA. V is shortened by 3 bases, J by 4 bases, and the region joining them spans 6 bases. Sequencing was performed on unstimulated CD8+ T cells sorted from spleen or lymph node cells, taken before intestinal transplant. The chain joins TRBV11-3 to TRBJ1-1, with the identity of the D gene unclear. The TCR comes from a human donor who received an intestinal transplant. The encoded CDR3 is CASSFGSTEAFF. The base sequence is TGTGCCAGCAGCTTTGGTAGCACTGAAGCTTTCTTT. Outside the CDR3, residues come from the reference TRBV11-3 and TRBJ1-1 proteins, so the full variable domain is: EAGVVQSPRYKIIEKKQPVAFWCNPISGHNTLYWYLQNLGQGPELLIRYENEEAVDDSQLPKDRFSAERLKGVDSTLKIQPAELGDSAVYLCASSFGSTEAFFGQGTRLTVV.